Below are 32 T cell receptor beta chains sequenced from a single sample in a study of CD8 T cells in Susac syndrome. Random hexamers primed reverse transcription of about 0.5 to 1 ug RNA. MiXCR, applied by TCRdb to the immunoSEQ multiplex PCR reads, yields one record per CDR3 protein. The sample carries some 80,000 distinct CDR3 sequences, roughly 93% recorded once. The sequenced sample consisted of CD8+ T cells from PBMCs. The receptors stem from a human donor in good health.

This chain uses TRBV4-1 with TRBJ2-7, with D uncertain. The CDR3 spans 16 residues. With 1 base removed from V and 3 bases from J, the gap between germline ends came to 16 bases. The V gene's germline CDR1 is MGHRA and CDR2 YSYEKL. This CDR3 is CASSQVWTDNLYEQYF. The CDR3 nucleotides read TGCGCCAGCAGCCAAGTGTGGACCGATAATCTCTACGAGCAGTACTTC.

The CDR3: CASSYNTGVYGYTF. The CDR3 coding sequence is TGCGCCAGCAGCTATAATACAGGGGTCTATGGCTACACCTTC. This chain uses TRBV5-1 with TRBJ1-2, with 7 bases aligning to TRBD1. V shed 3 bases and J 4 bases; nucleotides not matched to a gene: 6. Germline V gene sequence: CDR1 SGHRS, CDR2 YFSETQ. This CDR3 has 14 residues.

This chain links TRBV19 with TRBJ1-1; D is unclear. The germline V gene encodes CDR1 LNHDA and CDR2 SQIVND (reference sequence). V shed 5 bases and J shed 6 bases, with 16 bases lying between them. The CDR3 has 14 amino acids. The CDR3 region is CASSGLGSVAEAFF. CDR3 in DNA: TGTGCCAGTAGTGGCCTGGGCTCTGTGGCTGAAGCTTTCTTT.

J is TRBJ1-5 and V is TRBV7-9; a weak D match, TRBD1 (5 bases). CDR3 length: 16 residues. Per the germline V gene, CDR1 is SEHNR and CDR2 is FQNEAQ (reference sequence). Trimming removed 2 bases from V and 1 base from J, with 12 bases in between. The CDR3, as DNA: TGTGCCAGCAGCTTAACGTCGGCAGGGAGCAATCAGCCCCAGCATTTT. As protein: CASSLTSAGSNQPQHF.

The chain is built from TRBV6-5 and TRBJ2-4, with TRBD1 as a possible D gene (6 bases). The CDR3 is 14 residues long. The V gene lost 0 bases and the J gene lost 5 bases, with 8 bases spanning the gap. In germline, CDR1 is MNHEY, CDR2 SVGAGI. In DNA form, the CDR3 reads TGTGCCAGCAGTTACTCGGGGGCAGAAAACATTCAGTACTTC. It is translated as CASSYSGAENIQYF.

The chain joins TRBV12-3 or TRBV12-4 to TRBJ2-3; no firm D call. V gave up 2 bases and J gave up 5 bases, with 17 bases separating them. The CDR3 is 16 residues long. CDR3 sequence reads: CASSLSAAAMGDTQYF. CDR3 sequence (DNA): TGTGCCAGCAGTTTATCCGCGGCGGCCATGGGAGATACGCAGTATTTT.

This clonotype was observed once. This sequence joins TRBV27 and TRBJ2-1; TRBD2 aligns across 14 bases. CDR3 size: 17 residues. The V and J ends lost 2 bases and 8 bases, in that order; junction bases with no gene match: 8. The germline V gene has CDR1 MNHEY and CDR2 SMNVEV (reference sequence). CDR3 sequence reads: CASSLDAGTSGSDEQFF. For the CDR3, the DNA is TGTGCCAGCAGTTTAGACGCCGGGACTAGCGGGAGCGATGAGCAGTTCTTC.

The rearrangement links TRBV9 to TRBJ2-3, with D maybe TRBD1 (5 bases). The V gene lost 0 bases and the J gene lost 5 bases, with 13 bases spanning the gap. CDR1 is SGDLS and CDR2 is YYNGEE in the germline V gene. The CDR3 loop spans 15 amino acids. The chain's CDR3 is CASSVEGVRGDTQYF. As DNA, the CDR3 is TGTGCCAGCAGCGTAGAAGGGGTGCGAGGAGATACGCAGTATTTT.

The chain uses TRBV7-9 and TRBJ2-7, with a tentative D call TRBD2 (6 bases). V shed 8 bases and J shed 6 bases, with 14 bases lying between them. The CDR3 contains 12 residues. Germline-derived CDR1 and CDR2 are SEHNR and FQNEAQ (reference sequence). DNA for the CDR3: TGTGCCAGCTCCATTGGGGGGAGCGAGCAGTACGTC. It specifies CASSIGGSEQYV.

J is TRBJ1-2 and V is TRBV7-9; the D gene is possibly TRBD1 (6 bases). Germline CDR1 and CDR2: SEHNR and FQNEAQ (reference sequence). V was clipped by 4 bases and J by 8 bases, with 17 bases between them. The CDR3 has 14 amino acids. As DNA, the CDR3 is TGTGCCAGCAGCTACGCGACAGGAGGGTTCGGCTACACCTTC. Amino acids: CASSYATGGFGYTF.

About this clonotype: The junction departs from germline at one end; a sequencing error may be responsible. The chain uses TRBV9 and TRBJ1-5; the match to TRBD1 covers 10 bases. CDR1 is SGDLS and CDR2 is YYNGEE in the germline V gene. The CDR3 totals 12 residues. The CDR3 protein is CASSGPGQGLYF. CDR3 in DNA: TGTGCCAGCAGCGGACCGGGACAGGGGCTGTATTTT.

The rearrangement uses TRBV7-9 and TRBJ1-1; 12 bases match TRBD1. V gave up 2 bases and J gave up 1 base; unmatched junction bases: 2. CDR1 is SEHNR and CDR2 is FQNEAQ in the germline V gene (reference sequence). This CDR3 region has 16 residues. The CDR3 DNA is TGTGCCAGCAGCTTATGGGACAGGGGGCCGAACACTGAAGCTTTCTTT. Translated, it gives CASSLWDRGPNTEAFF.

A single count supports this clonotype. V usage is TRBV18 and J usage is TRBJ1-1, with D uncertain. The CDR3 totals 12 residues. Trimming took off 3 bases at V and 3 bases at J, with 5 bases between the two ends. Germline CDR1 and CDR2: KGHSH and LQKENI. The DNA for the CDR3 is TGTGCCAGCTCACCCCTCGACACTGAAGCTTTCTTT. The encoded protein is CASSPLDTEAFF.

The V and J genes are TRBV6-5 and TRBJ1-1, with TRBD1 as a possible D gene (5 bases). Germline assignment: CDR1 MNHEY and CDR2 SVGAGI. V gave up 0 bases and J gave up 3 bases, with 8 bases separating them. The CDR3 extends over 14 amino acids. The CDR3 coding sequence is TGTGCCAGCAGTTACTCTTCGGGGGACACTGAAGCTTTCTTT. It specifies CASSYSSGDTEAFF.

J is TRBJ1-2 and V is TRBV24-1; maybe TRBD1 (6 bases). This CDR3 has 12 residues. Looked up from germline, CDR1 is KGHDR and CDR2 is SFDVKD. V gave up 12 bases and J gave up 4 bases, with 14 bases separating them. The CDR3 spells CAPRPGAYGYTF. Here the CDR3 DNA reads TGTGCCCCCCGGCCAGGGGCCTATGGCTACACCTTC.

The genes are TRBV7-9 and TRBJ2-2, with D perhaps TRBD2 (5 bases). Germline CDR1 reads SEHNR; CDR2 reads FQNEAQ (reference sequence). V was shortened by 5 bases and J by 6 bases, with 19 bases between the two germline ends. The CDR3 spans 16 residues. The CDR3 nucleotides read TGTGCCAGCAGCCCGGTGGACTTGCCGTCGCCCGGGGAGCTGTTTTTT. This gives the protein CASSPVDLPSPGELFF.

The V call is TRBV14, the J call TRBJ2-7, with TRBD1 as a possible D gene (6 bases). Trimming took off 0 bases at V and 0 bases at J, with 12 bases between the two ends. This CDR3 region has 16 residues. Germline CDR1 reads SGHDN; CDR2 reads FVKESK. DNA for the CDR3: TGTGCCAGCAGCCAAGAAGAGGGGGAAAGCTCCTACGAGCAGTACTTC. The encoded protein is CASSQEEGESSYEQYF. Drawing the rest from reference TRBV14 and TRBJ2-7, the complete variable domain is EAGVTQFPSHSVIEKGQTVTLRCDPISGHDNLYWYRRVMGKEIKFLLHFVKESKQDESGMPNNRFLAERTGGTYSTLKVQPAELEDSGVYFCASSQEEGESSYEQYFGPGTRLTVT.

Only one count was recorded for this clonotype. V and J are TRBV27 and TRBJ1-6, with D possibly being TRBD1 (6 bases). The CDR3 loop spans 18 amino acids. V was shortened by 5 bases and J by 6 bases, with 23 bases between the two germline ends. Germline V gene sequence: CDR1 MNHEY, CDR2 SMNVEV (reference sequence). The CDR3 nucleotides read TGTGCCAGCAGTCCCCCCTTTTGGGGGGCAGGATTTAATTCACCCCTCCACTTT. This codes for CASSPPFWGAGFNSPLHF.

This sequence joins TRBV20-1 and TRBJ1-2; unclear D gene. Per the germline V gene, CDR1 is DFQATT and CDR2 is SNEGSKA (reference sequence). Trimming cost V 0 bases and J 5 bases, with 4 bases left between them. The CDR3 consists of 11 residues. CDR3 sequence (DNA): TGCAGTGCTAGAGAGGGGTATGGCTACACCTTC. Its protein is CSAREGYGYTF.

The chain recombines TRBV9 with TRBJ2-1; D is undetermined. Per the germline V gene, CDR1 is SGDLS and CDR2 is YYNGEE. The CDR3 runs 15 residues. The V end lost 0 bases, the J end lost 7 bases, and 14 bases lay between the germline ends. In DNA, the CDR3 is TGTGCCAGCAGCGTAGCAGTATGGGGTAGTAATGAGCAGTTCTTC. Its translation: CASSVAVWGSNEQFF.

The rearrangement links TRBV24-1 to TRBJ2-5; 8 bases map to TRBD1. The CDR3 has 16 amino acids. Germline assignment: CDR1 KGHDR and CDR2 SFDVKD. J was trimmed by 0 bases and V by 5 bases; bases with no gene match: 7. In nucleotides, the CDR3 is TGTGCCACCAGTGTTACCGGGACAGGCCACCAAGAGACCCAGTACTTC. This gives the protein CATSVTGTGHQETQYF.

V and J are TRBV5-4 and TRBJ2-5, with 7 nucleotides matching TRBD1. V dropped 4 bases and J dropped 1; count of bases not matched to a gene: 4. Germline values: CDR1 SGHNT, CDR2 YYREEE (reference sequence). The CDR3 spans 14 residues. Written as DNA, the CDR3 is TGTGCCAGCAGCGTCCGGGACAGCCAAGAGACCCAGTACTTC. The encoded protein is CASSVRDSQETQYF.

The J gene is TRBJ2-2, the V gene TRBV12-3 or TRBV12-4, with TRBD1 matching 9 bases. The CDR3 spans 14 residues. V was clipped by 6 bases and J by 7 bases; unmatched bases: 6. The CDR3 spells CASSRQGVFGELFF. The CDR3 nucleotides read TGTGCCAGCAGCCGACAGGGGGTTTTCGGGGAGCTGTTTTTT.

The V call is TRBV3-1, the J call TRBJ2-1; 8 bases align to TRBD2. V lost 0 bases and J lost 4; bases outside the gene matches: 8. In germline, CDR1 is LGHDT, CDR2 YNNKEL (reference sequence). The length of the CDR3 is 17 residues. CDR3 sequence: CASSQDIGASGYNEQFF. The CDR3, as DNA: TGTGCCAGCAGCCAAGATATAGGGGCTAGCGGGTACAATGAGCAGTTCTTC.

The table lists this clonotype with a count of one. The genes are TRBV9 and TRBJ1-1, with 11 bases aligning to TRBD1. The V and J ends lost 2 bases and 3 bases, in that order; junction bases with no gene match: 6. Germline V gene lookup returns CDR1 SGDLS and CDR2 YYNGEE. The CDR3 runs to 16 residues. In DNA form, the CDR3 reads TGTGCCAGCAGCGTCGTACCGGGACAGGGGGACACTGAAGCTTTCTTT. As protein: CASSVVPGQGDTEAFF.

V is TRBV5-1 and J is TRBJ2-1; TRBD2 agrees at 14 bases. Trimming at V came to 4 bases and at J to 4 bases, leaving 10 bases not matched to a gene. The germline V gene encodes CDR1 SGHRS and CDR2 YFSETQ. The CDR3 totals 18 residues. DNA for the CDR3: TGCGCCAGCAGCCAACGGACTAGCGGGAGGACCTATTACAATGAGCAGTTCTTC. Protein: CASSQRTSGRTYYNEQFF.

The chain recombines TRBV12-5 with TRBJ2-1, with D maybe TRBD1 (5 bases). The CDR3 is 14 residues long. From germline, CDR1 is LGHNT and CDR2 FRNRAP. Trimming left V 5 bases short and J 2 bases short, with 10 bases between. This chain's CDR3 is CASGRRDPYNEQFF. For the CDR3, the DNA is TGTGCTAGTGGTCGCAGGGATCCCTACAATGAGCAGTTCTTC. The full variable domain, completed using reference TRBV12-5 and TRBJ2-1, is DARVTQTPRHKVTEMGQEVTMRCQPILGHNTVFWYRQTMMQGLELLAYFRNRAPLDDSGMPKDRFSAEMPDATLATLKIQPSEPRDSAVYFCASGRRDPYNEQFFGPGTRLTVL.

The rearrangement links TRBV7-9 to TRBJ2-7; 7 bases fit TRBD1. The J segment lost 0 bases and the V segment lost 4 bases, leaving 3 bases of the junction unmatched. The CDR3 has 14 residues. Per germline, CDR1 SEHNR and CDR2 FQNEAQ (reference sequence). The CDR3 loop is CASSSGTVSYEQYF. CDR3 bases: TGTGCCAGCAGCTCAGGGACAGTCTCCTACGAGCAGTACTTC.

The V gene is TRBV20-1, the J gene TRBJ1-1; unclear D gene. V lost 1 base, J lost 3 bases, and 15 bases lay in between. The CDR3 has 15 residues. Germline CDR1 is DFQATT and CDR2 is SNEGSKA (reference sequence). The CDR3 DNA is TGCAGTGCTAGAGTTGGAGGGTTCGGGGACACTGAAGCTTTCTTT. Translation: CSARVGGFGDTEAFF.

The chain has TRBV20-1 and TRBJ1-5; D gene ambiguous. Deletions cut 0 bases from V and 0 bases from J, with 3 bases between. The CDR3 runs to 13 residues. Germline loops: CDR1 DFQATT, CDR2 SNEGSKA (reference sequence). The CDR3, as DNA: TGCAGTGCTAGAGACGATAGCAATCAGCCCCAGCATTTT. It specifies CSARDDSNQPQHF.

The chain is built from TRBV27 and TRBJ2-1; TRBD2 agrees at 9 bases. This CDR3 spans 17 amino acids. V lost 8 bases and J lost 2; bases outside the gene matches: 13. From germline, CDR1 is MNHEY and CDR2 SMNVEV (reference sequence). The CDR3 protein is CASHLLGVAGAYNEQFF. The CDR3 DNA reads TGTGCCAGCCACCTTTTAGGGGTAGCGGGGGCCTACAATGAGCAGTTCTTC.

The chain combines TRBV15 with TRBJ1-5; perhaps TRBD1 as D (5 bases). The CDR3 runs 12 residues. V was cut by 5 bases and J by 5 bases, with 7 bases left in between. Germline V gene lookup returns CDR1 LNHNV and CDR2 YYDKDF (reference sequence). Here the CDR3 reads CATSPGYQPQHF. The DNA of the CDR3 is TGTGCCACCAGCCCAGGGTATCAGCCCCAGCATTTT.